These 17 T cell receptor beta chains were sequenced from one sample in a study of T cell repertoires in cytomegalovirus infection. Via MiXCR, TCRdb re-called the reads, giving one row per CDR3 protein. The sample has some 600,000 distinct CDR3 sequences, roughly a quarter seen once. The sample was CD8+ T cells from PBMCs. The receptors were gathered from a human donor in good health (CMV status not recorded). Some clones in this sample may be carry-over from other donors' samples.

The chain links TRBV14 to TRBJ2-3; D is unresolved. Per the germline V gene, CDR1 is SGHDN and CDR2 is FVKESK. The V gene lost 0 bases and the J gene lost 6 bases, with 10 bases spanning the gap. The CDR3 spans 14 residues. As DNA, the CDR3 is TGTGCCAGCAGCCAAGAGGACCCTGGGGATACGCAGTATTTT. Its protein is CASSQEDPGDTQYF.

The rearrangement links TRBV29-1 to TRBJ1-2; the D is unclear. The CDR3 has 11 residues. Germline loops: CDR1 SQVTM, CDR2 ANQGSEA. The ends were cut back, 2 bases at V and 7 bases at J, with 8 bases in the middle. For the CDR3, the DNA is TGCAGCGTTGAAACCCGGGGTGGCTACACCTTC. Translated, it gives CSVETRGGYTF.

Concerning this clonotype: Relative to the germline gene, one junction end is altered; a read error may explain this. The chain links TRBV4-2 to TRBJ1-1; D gene uncertain. Looked up from germline, CDR1 is LGHNA and CDR2 is YNFKEQ. The CDR3 loop spans 14 amino acids. CDR3 loop: CASSQEYLNTEALF. In DNA, the CDR3 is TGTGCCAGCAGCCAAGAATACTTGAACACTGAAGCTTTGTTT.

In regard to this clonotype: Since a much larger clone is just one base distant, this may be a read error. This chain's CDR3 is CASSSTRGYTGELFF. The CDR3 DNA reads TGTGCCAGCAGCTCGACAAGGGGTTACACCGGGGAGCTGTTTTTT. The rearrangement links TRBV7-3 to TRBJ2-2, with D possibly matching TRBD1 (5 bases). V shed 4 bases and J shed 3 bases, with 12 bases lying between them. The CDR3 contains 15 residues. From germline, CDR1 is SGHTA and CDR2 FQGTGA.

V is TRBV5-5 and J is TRBJ2-1; TRBD1 matches at 11 bases. The germline gives CDR1 SGHKS, CDR2 YYEKEE (reference sequence). The CDR3 is 15 residues long. The ends lost 4 bases at V and 8 bases at J; junction bases unmatched: 8. The CDR3 DNA sequence: TGTGCCAGCAGCGATTCGGACAGGGGGCGCGATGAGCAGTTCTTC. As protein: CASSDSDRGRDEQFF.

The rearrangement links TRBV28 to TRBJ1-5; D is unclear. This CDR3 has 15 amino acids. V shed 6 bases and J shed 6 bases, with 18 bases lying between them. Germline lookup yields CDR1 MDHEN and CDR2 SYDVKM. CDR3 residues: CASSPYDRARQPQHF. As DNA, the CDR3 is TGTGCCAGCAGCCCCTACGATCGGGCACGTCAGCCCCAGCATTTT.

This clonotype was observed a few times. V gene TRBV19 combines with J gene TRBJ2-5; possible D gene TRBD1, 5 bases. Germline CDR1 reads LNHDA; CDR2 reads SQIVND (reference sequence). V gave up 7 bases and J gave up 1 base, with 16 bases separating them. This CDR3 spans 15 amino acids. The CDR3 reads CASTSTFDSQETQYF. The CDR3 DNA is TGTGCCAGTACCTCCACCTTCGACAGCCAAGAGACCCAGTACTTC. The variable domain in full, with the rest retrieved from reference TRBV19 and TRBJ2-5, is DGGITQSPKYLFRKEGQNVTLSCEQNLNHDAMYWYRQDPGQGLRLIYYSQIVNDFQKGDIAEGYSVSREKKESFPLTVTSAQKNPTAFYLCASTSTFDSQETQYFGPGTRLLVL.

This clonotype was recorded at least ten times. This chain uses TRBV28 with TRBJ2-7; weak D call: TRBD2 (7 bases). This CDR3 has 14 amino acids. Germline loops: CDR1 MDHEN, CDR2 SYDVKM. Trimming took 3 bases from V and 2 from J, leaving 11 bases between them. The CDR3, as DNA: TGTGCCAGCAGTTTCGCGGGGGCTACCTACGAGCAGTACGTC. It encodes CASSFAGATYEQYV.

This clonotype was seen a few times. This chain joins TRBV19 and TRBJ2-7; TRBD1 agrees at 8 bases. In germline, CDR1 is LNHDA, CDR2 SQIVND (reference sequence). This CDR3 region has 15 residues. The V and J ends lost 5 bases and 2 bases, in that order; junction bases with no gene match: 8. The CDR3 bases are TGTGCCAGTAGTCCCGGGACAGGTCTGACCTACGAGCAGTACTTC. Translation gives CASSPGTGLTYEQYF.

A few counts support this clonotype. This sequence joins TRBV28 and TRBJ1-2; perhaps TRBD1 as D (5 bases). Trimming left V 4 bases short and J 4 bases short, with 13 bases between. Germline CDR1 and CDR2: MDHEN and SYDVKM. The length of the CDR3 is 14 residues. The DNA of the CDR3 is TGTGCCAGCAGTTCGGGGGTGGCGGGCTATGGCTACACCTTC. Translated, it gives CASSSGVAGYGYTF.

In the case of this clonotype: An end of the junction does not agree with germline; a read error may underlie this. This chain connects TRBV7-8 to TRBJ2-2, with D possibly matching TRBD1 (6 bases). This CDR3 has 15 residues. Germline V gives CDR1 SGHVS, CDR2 FQNEAQ. The CDR3 here is CASSLGTTNTGELIF. Written as DNA, the CDR3 is TGTGCCAGCAGCCTCGGGACAACAAACACCGGGGAGCTGATTTTT. Full variable domain (missing parts from reference TRBV7-8 and TRBJ2-2): GAGVSQSPRYKVAKRGQDVALRCDPISGHVSLFWYQQALGQGPEFLTYFQNEAQLDKSGLPSDRFFAERPEGSVSTLKIQRTQQEDSAVYLCASSLGTTNTGELIFGEGSRLTVL.

This clonotype was recorded a few times. This sequence joins TRBV20-1 and TRBJ1-2; D ambiguous. Germline V CDR1 and CDR2: DFQATT, SNEGSKA (reference sequence). The CDR3 consists of 13 residues. Deletions cut 0 bases from V and 7 bases from J, with 12 bases between. In DNA form, the CDR3 reads TGCAGTGCTAGAGATTTAGGAGTCGGTGGCTACACCTTC. This codes for CSARDLGVGGYTF.

The chain uses TRBV20-1 and TRBJ2-2; maybe TRBD1 (5 bases). Trimming pared 0 bases from V and 4 bases from J, leaving 15 bases between. The germline V gene encodes CDR1 DFQATT and CDR2 SNEGSKA (reference sequence). The CDR3 runs 16 residues. The CDR3 bases are TGCAGTGCTAGAGATGATTCGACAGAGATCACCGGGGAGCTGTTTTTT. Translated: CSARDDSTEITGELFF.

This chain uses TRBV20-1 with TRBJ2-7; 8 bases are shared with TRBD1. The length of the CDR3 is 14 residues. Germline-derived CDR1 and CDR2 are DFQATT and SNEGSKA (reference sequence). Losses at the gene ends were 6 bases for V and 7 bases for J; bases not matched to a gene: 14. CDR3 protein: CSAISRGRPAEQYV. Here the CDR3 DNA reads TGCAGTGCAATATCCAGGGGGCGGCCCGCAGAGCAGTACGTC.

The chain combines TRBV6-1 with TRBJ2-1; 7 positions match TRBD1. CDR1 is MNHNS, CDR2 SASEGT, per germline. The trim removed 8 bases at V and 4 bases at J, leaving 11 bases unmatched. The CDR3 is made up of 15 amino acids. CDR3 sequence: CASGDRDSYYNEQFF. CDR3 coding DNA: TGTGCCAGCGGGGACCGGGACAGTTATTACAATGAGCAGTTCTTC.

This clonotype was counted only a few times. V and J are TRBV4-1 and TRBJ2-5; 16 bases match TRBD2. CDR1 and CDR2 from the germline V gene are MGHRA and YSYEKL. V shed 3 bases and J 4 bases; nucleotides not matched to a gene: 5. This CDR3 has 17 amino acids. The CDR3 nucleotides are TGCGCCAGCAGCCAGGGACTAGCGGGGGGGCCGGGAGAGACCCAGTACTTC. This encodes CASSQGLAGGPGETQYF.

This chain links TRBV28 with TRBJ1-5; unclear D gene. With 3 bases removed from V and 2 bases from J, the gap between germline ends came to 8 bases. There are 14 residues in the CDR3. The V gene's germline CDR1 is MDHEN and CDR2 SYDVKM. The DNA for the CDR3 is TGTGCCAGCAGTTTTTCAAGTCGCAATCAGCCCCAGCATTTT. Protein: CASSFSSRNQPQHF.